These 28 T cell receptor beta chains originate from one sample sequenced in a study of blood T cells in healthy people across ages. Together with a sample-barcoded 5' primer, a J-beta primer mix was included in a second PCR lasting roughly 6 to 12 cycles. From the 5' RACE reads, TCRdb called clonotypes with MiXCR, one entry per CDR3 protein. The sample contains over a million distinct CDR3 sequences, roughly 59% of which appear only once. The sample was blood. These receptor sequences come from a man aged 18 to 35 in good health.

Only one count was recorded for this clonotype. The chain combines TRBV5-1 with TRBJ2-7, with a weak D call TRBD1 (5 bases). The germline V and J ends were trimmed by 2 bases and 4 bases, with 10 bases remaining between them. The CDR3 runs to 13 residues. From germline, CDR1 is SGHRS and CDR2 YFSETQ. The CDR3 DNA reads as TGCGCCAGCAGCTTTGGGGCCCAGTACGAGCAGTACTTC. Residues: CASSFGAQYEQYF.

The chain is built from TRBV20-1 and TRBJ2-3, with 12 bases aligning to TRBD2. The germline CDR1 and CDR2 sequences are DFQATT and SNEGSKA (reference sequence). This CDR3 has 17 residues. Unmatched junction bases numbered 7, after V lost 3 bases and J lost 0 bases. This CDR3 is CSASEPTSGGSTDTQYF. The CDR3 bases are TGCAGTGCTAGCGAGCCGACTAGCGGGGGAAGCACAGATACGCAGTATTTT.

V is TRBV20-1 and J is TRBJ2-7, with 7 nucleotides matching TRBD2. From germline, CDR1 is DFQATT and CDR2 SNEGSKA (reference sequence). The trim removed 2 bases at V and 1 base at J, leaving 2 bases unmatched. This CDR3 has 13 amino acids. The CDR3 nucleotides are TGCAGTGCTAGACTAGCGGCATCCTACGAGCAGTACTTC. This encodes CSARLAASYEQYF.

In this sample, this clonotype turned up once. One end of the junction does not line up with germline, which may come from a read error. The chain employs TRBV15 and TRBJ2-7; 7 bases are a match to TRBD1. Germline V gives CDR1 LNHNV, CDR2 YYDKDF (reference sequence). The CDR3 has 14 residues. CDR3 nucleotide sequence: TGTGCCACCAGCAGAGGCAGGGGGAGTTACGAGCAGCACTTC. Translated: CATSRGRGSYEQHF.

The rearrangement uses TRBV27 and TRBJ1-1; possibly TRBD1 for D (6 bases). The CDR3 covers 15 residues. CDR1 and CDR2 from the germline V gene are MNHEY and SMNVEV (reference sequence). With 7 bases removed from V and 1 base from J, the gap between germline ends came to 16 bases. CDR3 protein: CASTPLVQGNTEAFF. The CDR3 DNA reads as TGTGCCAGCACTCCCCTTGTACAGGGGAACACTGAAGCTTTCTTT.

CDR3 sequence reads: CASRSGGAQETQYF. DNA for the CDR3: TGTGCCAGCAGGTCTGGGGGGGCCCAAGAGACCCAGTACTTC. V usage is TRBV6-2 or TRBV6-3 and J usage is TRBJ2-5, with D possibly matching TRBD2 (7 bases). This CDR3 is built from 14 residues. Germline V gene data show CDR1 as MNHEY and CDR2 as SVGEGT. V was trimmed by 6 bases and J by 1 base, leaving 12 bases between them.

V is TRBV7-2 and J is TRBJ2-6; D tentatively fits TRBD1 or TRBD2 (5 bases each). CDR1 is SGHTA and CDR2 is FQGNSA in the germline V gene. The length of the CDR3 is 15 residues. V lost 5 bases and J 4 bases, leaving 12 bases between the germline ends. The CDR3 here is CASSPARGGANVLTF. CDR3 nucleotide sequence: TGTGCCAGCAGCCCAGCCCGGGGCGGGGCCAACGTCCTGACTTTC. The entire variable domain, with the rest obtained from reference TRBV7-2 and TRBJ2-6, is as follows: GAGVSQSPSNKVTEKGKDVELRCDPISGHTALYWYRQSLGQGLEFLIYFQGNSAPDKSGLPSDRFSAERTGGSVSTLTIQRTQQEDSAVYLCASSPARGGANVLTFGAGSRLTVL.

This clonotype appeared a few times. The CDR3 protein is CAIKGQGNSPLHF. The CDR3 nucleotides read TGTGCCATCAAAGGACAGGGAAATTCACCCCTCCACTTT. The chain joins TRBV6-5 to TRBJ1-6, with TRBD1 matching 8 bases. The germline V gene encodes CDR1 MNHEY and CDR2 SVGAGI. The CDR3 extends over 13 amino acids. Trimming removed 10 bases from V and 7 bases from J; junction bases left unmatched: 6.

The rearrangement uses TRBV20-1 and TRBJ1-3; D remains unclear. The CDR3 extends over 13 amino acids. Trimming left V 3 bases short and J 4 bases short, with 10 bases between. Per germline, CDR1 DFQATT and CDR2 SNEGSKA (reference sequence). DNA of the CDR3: TGCAGTGCTAGCCGGGCAGCCGGAAACACCATATATTTT. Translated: CSASRAAGNTIYF.

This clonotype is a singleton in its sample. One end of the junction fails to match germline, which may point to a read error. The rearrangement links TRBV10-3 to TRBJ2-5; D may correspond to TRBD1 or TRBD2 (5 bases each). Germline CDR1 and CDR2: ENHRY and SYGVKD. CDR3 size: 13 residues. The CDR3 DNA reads TGTGCCATCAGGGGCAGGGAAGGGGAGACTCAGTACTTC. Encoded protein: CAIRGREGETQYF.

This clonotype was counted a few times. In DNA form, the CDR3 reads TGTGCCAGCAGCTGCAGGGAGGGGATCGGTGAAAAACTGTTTTTT. This gives the protein CASSCREGIGEKLFF. V and J are TRBV7-9 and TRBJ1-4; possibly TRBD1 for D (5 bases). From germline, CDR1 is SEHNR and CDR2 FQNEAQ (reference sequence). CDR3 length equals 15 residues. The V end was cut by 4 bases, the J end by 7 bases, with 16 bases between.

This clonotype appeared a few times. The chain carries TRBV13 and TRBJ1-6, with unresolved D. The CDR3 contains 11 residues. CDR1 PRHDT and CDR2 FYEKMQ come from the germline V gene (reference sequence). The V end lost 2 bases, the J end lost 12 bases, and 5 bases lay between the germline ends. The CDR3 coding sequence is TGTGCCAGCAGCTTAAAAGGACCCCTCCACTTT. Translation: CASSLKGPLHF.

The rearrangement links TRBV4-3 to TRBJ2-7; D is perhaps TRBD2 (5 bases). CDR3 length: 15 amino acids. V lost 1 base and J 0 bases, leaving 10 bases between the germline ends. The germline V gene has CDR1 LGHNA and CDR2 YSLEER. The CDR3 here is CASSQGFSVSYEQYF. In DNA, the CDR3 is TGCGCCAGCAGCCAAGGGTTTAGCGTCTCCTACGAGCAGTACTTC.

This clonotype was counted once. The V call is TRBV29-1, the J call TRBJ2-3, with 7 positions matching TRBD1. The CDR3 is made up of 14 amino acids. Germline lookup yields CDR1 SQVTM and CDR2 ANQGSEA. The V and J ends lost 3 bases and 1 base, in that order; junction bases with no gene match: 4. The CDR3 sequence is CSVDWDSGTDTQYF. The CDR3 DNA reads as TGCAGCGTTGACTGGGACAGTGGCACAGATACGCAGTATTTT.

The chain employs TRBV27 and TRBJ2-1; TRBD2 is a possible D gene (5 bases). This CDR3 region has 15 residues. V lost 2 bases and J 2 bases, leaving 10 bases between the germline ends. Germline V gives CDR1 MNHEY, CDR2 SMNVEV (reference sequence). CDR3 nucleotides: TGTGCCAGCAGTTTAAGGCTAGCACCCTACAATGAGCAGTTCTTC. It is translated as CASSLRLAPYNEQFF.

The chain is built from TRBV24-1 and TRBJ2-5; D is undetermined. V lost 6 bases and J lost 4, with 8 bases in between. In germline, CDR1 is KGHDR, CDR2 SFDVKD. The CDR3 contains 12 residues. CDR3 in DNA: TGTGCCACCAGTCAATTCGGAGAGACCCAGTACTTC. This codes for CATSQFGETQYF.

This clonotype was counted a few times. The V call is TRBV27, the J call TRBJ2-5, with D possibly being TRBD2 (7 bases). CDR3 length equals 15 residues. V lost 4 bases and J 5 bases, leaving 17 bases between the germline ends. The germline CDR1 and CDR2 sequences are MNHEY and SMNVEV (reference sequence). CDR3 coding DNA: TGTGCCAGCAGTTCCAAGGTGGGGGGGCGGGAGACCCAGTACTTC. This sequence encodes CASSSKVGGRETQYF.

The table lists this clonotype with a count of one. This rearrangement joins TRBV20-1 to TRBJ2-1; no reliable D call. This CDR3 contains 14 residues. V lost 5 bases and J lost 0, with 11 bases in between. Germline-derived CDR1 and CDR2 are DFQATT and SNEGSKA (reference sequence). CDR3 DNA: TGCAGTGCTTTAACACAGAGCTCCTACAATGAGCAGTTCTTC. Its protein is CSALTQSSYNEQFF.

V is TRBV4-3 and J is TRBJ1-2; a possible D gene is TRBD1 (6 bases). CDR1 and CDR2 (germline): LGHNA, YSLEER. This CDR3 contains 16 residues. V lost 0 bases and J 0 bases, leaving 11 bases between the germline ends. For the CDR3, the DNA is TGCGCCAGCAGCCAAGAGTACAGGGCCGCTAACTATGGCTACACCTTC. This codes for CASSQEYRAANYGYTF.

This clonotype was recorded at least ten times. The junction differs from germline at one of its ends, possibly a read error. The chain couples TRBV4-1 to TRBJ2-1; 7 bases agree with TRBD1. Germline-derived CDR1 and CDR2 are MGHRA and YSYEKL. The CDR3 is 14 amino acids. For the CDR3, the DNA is TGTGCCAGCAGTCCCCGGGACAGTTACAATGAGCAGTTCTTC. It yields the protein CASSPRDSYNEQFF.

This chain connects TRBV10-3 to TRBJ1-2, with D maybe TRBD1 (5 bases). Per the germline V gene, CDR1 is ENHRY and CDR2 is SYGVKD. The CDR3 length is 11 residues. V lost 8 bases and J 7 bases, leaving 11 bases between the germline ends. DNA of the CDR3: TGTGCCATCGGCGACAGAGGTGGCTACACCTTC. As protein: CAIGDRGGYTF.

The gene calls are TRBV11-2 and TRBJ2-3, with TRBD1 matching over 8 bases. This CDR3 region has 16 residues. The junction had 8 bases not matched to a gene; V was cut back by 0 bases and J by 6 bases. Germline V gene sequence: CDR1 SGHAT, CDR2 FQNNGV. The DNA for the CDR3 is TGTGCCAGCAGCTTAGATCGTGGGACAGGTTGGGATACGCAGTATTTT. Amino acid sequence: CASSLDRGTGWDTQYF.

The DNA for the CDR3 is TGCAGTGCCTCTAGTGGGCAGGGAGTTTCGGATACGCAGTATTTT. Amino acid sequence: CSASSGQGVSDTQYF. The rearrangement joins TRBV20-1 to TRBJ2-3; D assignment may be TRBD1 or TRBD2 (5 bases each). The germline CDR1 and CDR2 sequences are DFQATT and SNEGSKA (reference sequence). V gave up 6 bases and J gave up 6 bases, with 22 bases separating them. The CDR3 is 15 residues long.

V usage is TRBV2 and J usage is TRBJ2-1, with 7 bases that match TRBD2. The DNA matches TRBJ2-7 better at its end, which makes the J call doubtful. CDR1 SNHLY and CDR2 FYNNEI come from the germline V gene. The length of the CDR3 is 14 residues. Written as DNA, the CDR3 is TGTGCCAGCAGTGTTAAGCGGGATTCCTACGAGCAGTACTTC. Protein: CASSVKRDSYEQYF.

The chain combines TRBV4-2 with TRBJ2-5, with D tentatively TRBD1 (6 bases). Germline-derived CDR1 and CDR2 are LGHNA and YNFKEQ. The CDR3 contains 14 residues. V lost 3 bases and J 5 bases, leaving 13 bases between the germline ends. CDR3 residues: CASSQGPTGETQYF. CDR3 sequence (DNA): TGTGCCAGCAGCCAGGGACCAACAGGGGAGACCCAGTACTTC.

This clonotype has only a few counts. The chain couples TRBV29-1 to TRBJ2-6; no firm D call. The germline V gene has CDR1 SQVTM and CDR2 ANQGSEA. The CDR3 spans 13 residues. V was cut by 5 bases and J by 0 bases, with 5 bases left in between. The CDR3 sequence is CSVSLSGANVLTF. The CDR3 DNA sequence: TGCAGCGTTTCCCTCTCTGGGGCCAACGTCCTGACTTTC.

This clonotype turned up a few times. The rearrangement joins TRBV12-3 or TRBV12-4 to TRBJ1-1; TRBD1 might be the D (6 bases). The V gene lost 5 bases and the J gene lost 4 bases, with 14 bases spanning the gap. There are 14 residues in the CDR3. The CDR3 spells CASSLTEGGTEAFF. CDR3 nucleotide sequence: TGTGCCAGCAGTCTGACCGAAGGGGGCACTGAAGCTTTCTTT.

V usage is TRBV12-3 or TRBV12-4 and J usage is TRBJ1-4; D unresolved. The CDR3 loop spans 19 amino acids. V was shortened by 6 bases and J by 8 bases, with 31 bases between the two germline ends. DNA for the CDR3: TGTGCCAGCAGCACCCGAACCATTCGGACGGCGGGGTTTGAGGAAAAACTGTTTTTT. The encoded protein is CASSTRTIRTAGFEEKLFF.